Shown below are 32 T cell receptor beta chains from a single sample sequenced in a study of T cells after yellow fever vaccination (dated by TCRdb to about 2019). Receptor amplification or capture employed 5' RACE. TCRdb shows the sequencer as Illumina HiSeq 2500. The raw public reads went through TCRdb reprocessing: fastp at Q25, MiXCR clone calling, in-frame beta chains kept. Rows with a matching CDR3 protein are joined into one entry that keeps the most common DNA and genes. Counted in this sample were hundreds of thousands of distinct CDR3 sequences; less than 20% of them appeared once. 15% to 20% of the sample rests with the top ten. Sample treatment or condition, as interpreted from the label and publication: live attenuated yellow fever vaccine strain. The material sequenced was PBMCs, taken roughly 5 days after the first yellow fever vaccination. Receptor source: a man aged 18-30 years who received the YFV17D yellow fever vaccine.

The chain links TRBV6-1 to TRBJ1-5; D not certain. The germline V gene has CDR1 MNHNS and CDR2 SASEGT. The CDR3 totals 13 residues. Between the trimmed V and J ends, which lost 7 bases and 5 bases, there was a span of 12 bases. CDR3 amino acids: CASTAAGYQPQHF. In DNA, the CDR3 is TGTGCCAGCACGGCAGCCGGATATCAGCCCCAGCATTTT.

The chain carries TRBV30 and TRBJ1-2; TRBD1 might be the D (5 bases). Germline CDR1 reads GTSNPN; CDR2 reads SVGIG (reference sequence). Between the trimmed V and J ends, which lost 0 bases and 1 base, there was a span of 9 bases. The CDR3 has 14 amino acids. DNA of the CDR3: TGTGCCTGGAGTGTGAGACAGTTTAACTATGGCTACACCTTC. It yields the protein CAWSVRQFNYGYTF.

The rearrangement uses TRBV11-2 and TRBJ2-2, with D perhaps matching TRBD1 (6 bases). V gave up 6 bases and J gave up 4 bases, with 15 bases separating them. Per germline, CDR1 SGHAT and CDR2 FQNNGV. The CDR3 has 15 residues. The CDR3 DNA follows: TGTGCCAGCAGGTTCCTGGCAGGGGTCACCGGGGAGCTGTTTTTT. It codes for CASRFLAGVTGELFF.

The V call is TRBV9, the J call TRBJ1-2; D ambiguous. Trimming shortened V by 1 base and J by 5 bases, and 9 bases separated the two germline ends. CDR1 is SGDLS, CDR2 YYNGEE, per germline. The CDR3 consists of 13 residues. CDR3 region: CASSVKDSYGYTF. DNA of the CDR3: TGTGCCAGCAGCGTAAAGGATTCGTATGGCTACACCTTC. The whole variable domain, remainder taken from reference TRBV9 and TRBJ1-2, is DSGVTQTPKHLITATGQRVTLRCSPRSGDLSVYWYQQSLDQGLQFLIQYYNGEERAKGNILERFSAQQFPDLHSELNLSSLELGDSALYFCASSVKDSYGYTFGSGTRLTVV.

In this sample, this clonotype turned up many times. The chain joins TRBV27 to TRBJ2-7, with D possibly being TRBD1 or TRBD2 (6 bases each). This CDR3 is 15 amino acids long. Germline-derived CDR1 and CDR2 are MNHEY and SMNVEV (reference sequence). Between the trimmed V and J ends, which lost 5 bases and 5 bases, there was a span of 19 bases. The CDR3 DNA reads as TGTGCCAGCAGTCCAATGGGGGCCGGGGGAGACGAGCAGTACGTC. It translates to CASSPMGAGGDEQYV.

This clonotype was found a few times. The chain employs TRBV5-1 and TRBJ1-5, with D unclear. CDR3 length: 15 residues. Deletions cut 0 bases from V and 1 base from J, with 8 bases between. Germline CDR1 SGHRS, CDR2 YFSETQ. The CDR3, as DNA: TGCGCCAGCAGCTTGGGGGGTATCAGCAATCAGCCCCAGCATTTT. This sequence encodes CASSLGGISNQPQHF.

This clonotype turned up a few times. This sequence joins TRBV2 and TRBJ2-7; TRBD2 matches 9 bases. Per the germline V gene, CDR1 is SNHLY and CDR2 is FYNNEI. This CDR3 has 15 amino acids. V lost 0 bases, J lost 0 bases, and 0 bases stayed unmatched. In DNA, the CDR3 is TGTGCCAGCAGTGAAGCAGCGGGGGGCTCCTACGAGCAGTACGTC. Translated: CASSEAAGGSYEQYV.

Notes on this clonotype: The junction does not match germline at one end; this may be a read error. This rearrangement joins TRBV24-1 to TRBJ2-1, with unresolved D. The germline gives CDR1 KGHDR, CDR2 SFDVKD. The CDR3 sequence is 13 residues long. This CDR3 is CATSDLVGHEQIF. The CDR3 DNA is TGTGCCACCAGTGATTTGGTGGGCCATGAGCAGATCTTC.

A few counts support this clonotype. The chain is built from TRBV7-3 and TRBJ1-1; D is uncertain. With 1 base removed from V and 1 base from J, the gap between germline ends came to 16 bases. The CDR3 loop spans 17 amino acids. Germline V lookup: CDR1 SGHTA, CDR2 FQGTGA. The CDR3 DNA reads TGTGCCAGCAGCTTAATCTCGGGCAGGTTTGCGAACACTGAAGCTTTCTTT. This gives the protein CASSLISGRFANTEAFF.

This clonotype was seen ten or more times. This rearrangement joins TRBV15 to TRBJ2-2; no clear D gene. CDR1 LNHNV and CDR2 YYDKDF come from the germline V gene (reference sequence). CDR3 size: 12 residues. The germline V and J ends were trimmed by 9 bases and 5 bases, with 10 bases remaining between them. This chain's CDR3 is CATSSRTGELFF. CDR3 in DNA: TGTGCCACGTCCTCTCGGACCGGGGAGCTGTTTTTT.

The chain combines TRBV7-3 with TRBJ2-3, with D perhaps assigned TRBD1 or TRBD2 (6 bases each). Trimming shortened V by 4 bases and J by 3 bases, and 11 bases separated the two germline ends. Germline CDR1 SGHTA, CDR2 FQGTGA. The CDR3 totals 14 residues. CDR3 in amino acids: CASSYRGETDTQYF. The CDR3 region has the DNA TGTGCCAGCAGCTATAGGGGGGAGACAGATACGCAGTATTTT.

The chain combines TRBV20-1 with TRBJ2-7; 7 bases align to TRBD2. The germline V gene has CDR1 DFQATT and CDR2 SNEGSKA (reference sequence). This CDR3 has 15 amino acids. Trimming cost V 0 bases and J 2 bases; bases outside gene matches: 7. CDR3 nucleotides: TGCAGTGCTAGAGACTTGACTAGCCGACCCTACGAGCAGTACTTC. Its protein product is CSARDLTSRPYEQYF.

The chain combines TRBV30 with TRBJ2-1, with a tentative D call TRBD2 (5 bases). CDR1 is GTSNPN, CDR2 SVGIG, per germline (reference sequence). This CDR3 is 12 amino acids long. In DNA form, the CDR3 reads TGTGCGTCGGCTAGAAGTAGCGATGAGCAGTTCTTC. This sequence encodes CASARSSDEQFF.

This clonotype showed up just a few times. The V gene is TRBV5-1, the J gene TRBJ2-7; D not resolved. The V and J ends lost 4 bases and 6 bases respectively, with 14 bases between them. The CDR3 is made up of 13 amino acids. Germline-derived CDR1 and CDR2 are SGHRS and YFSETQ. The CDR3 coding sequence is TGCGCCAGCAGCACGATGGGGTTTGGCGAGCAGTACTTC. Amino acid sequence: CASSTMGFGEQYF.

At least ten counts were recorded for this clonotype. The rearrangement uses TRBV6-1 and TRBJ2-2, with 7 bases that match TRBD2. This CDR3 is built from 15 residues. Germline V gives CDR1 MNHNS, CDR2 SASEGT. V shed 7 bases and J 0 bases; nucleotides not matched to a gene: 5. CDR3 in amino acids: CASTWDYANTGELFF. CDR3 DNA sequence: TGTGCCAGCACCTGGGACTACGCGAACACCGGGGAGCTGTTTTTT.

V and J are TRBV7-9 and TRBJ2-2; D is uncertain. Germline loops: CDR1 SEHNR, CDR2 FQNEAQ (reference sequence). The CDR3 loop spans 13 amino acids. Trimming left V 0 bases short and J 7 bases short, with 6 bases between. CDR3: CASSLALDGELFF. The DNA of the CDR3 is TGTGCCAGCAGCTTAGCCTTGGACGGGGAGCTGTTTTTT.

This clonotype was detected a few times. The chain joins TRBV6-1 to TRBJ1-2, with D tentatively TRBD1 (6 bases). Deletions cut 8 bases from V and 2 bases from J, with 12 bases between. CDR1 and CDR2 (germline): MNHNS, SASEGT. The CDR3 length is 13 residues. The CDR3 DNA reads TGTGCCAGCGGGGGCGACCGCAACTATGGCTACACCTTC. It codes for CASGGDRNYGYTF.

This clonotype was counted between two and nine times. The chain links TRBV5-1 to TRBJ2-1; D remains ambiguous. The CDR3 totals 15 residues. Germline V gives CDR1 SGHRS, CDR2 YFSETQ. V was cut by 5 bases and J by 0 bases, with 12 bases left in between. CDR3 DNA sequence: TGCGCCAGCAGTCCTACAGTGGACTCCTACAATGAGCAGTTCTTC. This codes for CASSPTVDSYNEQFF.

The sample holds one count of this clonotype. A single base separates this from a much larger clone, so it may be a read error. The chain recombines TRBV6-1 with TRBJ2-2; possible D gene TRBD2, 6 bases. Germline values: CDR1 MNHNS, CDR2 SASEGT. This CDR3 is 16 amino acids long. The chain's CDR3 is CSSSAGLTANTGELFF. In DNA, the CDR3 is TGTTCCAGCTCTGCGGGGCTTACCGCGAACACCGGGGAGCTGTTTTTT.

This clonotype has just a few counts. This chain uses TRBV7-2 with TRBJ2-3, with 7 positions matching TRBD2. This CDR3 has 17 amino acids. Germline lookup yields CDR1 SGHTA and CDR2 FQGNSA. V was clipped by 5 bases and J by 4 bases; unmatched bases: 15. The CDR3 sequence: CASSRYGLVGNADTQYF. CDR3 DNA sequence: TGTGCCAGCAGCAGATACGGACTAGTAGGTAACGCAGATACGCAGTATTTT.

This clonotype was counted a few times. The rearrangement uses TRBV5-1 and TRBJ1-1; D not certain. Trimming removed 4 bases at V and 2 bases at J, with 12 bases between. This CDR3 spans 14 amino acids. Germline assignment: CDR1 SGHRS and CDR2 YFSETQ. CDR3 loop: CASSLWAANTEAFF. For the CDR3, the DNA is TGCGCCAGCAGCCTATGGGCCGCCAACACTGAAGCTTTCTTT.

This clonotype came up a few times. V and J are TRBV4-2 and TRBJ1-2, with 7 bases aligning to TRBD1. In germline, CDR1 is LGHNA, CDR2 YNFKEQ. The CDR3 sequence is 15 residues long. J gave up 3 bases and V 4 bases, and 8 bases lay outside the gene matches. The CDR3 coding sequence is TGTGCCAGCAGCCTCGGCGGGACAGAGGACTATGGCTACACCTTC. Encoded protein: CASSLGGTEDYGYTF.

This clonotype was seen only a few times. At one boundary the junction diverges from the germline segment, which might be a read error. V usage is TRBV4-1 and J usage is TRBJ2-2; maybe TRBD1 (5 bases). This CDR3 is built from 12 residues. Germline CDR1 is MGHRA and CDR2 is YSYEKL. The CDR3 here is CASLQDTEELFF. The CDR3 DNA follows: TGCGCCAGCTTACAGGACACCGAGGAGCTGTTTTTT.

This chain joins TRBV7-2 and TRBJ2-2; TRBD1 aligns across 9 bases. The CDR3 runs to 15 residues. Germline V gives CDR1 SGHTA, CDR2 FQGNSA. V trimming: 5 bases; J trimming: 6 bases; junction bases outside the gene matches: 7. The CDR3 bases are TGTGCCAGCAGCCCCACAGGGGGCACTGCCGGGGAGCTGTTTTTT. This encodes CASSPTGGTAGELFF. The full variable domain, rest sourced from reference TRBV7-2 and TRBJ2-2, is GAGVSQSPSNKVTEKGKDVELRCDPISGHTALYWYRQSLGQGLEFLIYFQGNSAPDKSGLPSDRFSAERTGGSVSTLTIQRTQQEDSAVYLCASSPTGGTAGELFFGEGSRLTVL.

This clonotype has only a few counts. For the CDR3, the DNA is TGTGCCAGCAGCTTAGTCGCGGGGGGGAGTAGCTCCTACAATGAGCAGTTCTTC. Translated, it gives CASSLVAGGSSSYNEQFF. The chain is built from TRBV5-6 and TRBJ2-1; TRBD2 aligns across 9 bases. CDR3 length equals 18 residues. The germline gives CDR1 SGHDT, CDR2 YYEEEE. Germline trimming cut 2 bases from V and 0 bases from J; bases unmatched to any gene: 9.

The CDR3 nucleotides read TGTGCCAGCTCACCCGACAGGTCGCGGGTCTACGAGCAGTACGTC. Protein product: CASSPDRSRVYEQYV. The V call is TRBV18, the J call TRBJ2-7; maybe TRBD1 (6 bases). V was cut by 3 bases and J by 3 bases, with 15 bases left in between. The V gene's germline CDR1 is KGHSH and CDR2 LQKENI. There are 15 residues in the CDR3.

The CDR3 spells CSASGGPGGYTF. The CDR3 DNA reads as TGCAGTGCTAGCGGGGGTCCGGGAGGCTACACCTTC. The genes are TRBV20-1 and TRBJ1-2; D is perhaps TRBD1 (5 bases). The CDR3 has 12 residues. The V gene lost 3 bases and the J gene lost 8 bases, with 13 bases spanning the gap. The germline CDR1 and CDR2 sequences are DFQATT and SNEGSKA (reference sequence).

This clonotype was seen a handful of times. The CDR3 nucleotides are TGTGCCAGCAGCCCGGATTCGATCTACGAGCAGTACTTC. This codes for CASSPDSIYEQYF. The chain combines TRBV11-2 with TRBJ2-7; D not resolved. Per the germline V gene, CDR1 is SGHAT and CDR2 is FQNNGV. Between the trimmed V and J ends, which lost 5 bases and 3 bases, there was a span of 11 bases. This CDR3 has 13 amino acids.

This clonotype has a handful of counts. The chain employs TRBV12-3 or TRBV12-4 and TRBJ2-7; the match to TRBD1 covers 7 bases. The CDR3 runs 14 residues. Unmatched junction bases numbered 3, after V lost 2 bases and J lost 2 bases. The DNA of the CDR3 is TGTGCCAGCAGTTTAATGGACAGGACCTACGAGCAGTACTTC. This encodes CASSLMDRTYEQYF.

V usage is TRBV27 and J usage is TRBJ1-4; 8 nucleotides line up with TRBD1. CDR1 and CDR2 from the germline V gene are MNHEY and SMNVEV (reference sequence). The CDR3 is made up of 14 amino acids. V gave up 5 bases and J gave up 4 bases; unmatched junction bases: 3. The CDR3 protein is CASSPRGHNEKLFF. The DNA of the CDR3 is TGTGCCAGCAGTCCCAGGGGGCATAATGAAAAACTGTTTTTT.

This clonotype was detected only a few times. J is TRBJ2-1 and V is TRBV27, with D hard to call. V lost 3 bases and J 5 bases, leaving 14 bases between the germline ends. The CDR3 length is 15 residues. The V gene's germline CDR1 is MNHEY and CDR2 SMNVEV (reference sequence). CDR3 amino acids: CASSFRQAGDNEQFF. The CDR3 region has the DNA TGTGCCAGCAGTTTTAGGCAAGCTGGCGACAATGAGCAGTTCTTC.

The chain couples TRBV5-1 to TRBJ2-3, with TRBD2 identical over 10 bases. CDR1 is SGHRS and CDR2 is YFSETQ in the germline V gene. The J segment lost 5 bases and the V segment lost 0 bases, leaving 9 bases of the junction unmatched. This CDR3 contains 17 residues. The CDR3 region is CASSLGGTSAARDTQYF. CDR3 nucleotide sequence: TGCGCCAGCAGCTTGGGGGGGACTAGCGCAGCTCGAGATACGCAGTATTTT.